Detailed here is one T cell receptor beta chain. V lost 0 bases, J lost 1 base, and 15 bases lay in between. The V gene's germline CDR1 is MGHRA and CDR2 YSYEKL. The CDR3 runs 17 residues. The protocol was immunoSEQ multiplex PCR, while the TCRdb copy is restricted to in-frame clones and leaves out a portion. This table has about 180,000 clones, less than 90% appearing once. This sample is part of a study of blood T cell repertoires in COVID-19. The sequence was collected from a man aged 65 to 85 with active or convalescent COVID-19. This chain links TRBV4-1 with TRBJ2-5; D might be TRBD1 (5 bases). Sequenced material: peripheral blood. The CDR3 loop reads CASSQDLGLDSQETQYF. In nucleotides, the CDR3 is TGCGCCAGCAGCCAAGATTTAGGCCTAGACAGCCAAGAGACCCAGTACTTC.